This T cell receptor (beta chain) was sequenced for a study of T cells in Graves' hyperthyroidism and ophthalmopathy. Patients counted as stable if ophthalmopathy did not develop within 18 months. A roughly 10 ml volume of fresh peripheral blood provided the PBMCs. Amplification targeted TCR beta CDR3 regions from RNA transcripts. The primer set for the first-round RT-PCR of the TCR CDR3 was HTBI. TCRdb re-analysed the multiplex PCR reads in MiXCR, keeping a single row per CDR3 protein. Of 350,000 to 400,000 distinct CDR3 sequences listed, about 19% were seen once; the top ten hold about 4%. Overall study findings and caveats: Most clonotypes expanded in thyroid above 0.001 were likewise present in blood.

This clonotype was picked up many times. Its specificity is not known. Germline-derived CDR1 and CDR2 are KGHSH and LQKENI. The CDR3 contains 12 residues. Between the trimmed V and J ends, which lost 4 bases and 7 bases, there was a span of 10 bases. The source material was blood. This chain uses TRBV18 with TRBJ1-1, with no clear D. The source is a woman between 18 and 30 years old with Graves' hyperthyroidism. CDR3 in DNA: TGTGCCAGCTCACGTGACGGCGGTGAAGCTTTCTTT. Its protein is CASSRDGGEAFF.